This is a list of T cell receptor beta chains from one sample in a study of Ad26.COV2.S vaccination and SARS-CoV-2 variants. This table comes from immunoSEQ multiplex PCR, and its TCRdb copy is limited to in-frame clones, with some not included. In the table there are a few hundred thousand clones, about 90% of which are singletons. This sample comprised peripheral blood, obtained in a trial of Ad26.COV2.S vaccine versus placebo. These receptors all come from a person between 18 and 59 years old who received the Ad26.COV2.S COVID-19 vaccine or a placebo. Each CDR3 is given with its conserved first and last residue. Fields, in order: V gene, clone size, J gene, D gene, CDR3 DNA, CDR3 protein. A D gene is named only where the DNA matches it firmly. Only some rows state a clone size, as once, few, many or a class for expanded clones.

TRBV7-2	few	TRBJ2-7	TRBD2	TGTGCCAGCAGCCGCGGACTAGCGAATTCCCACGAGCAGTACTTC	CASSRGLANSHEQYF
TRBV5-1	-	TRBJ1-1	-	TGCGCCAGCAAAGGGACGCAAGCGCCGAACACTGAAGCTTTCTTT	CASKGTQAPNTEAFF
TRBV28	-	TRBJ1-2	-	TGTGCCAGCAGTTCTATAGGTCGAGGGTATGGCTACACCTTC	CASSSIGRGYGYTF
TRBV18	-	TRBJ2-7	-	TGTGCCAGCTCACCACCGGGGGCAACGCCCGAGCAGTACTTC	CASSPPGATPEQYF
TRBV7-2	-	TRBJ2-3	-	TGTGCCAGCAGCTTAAGAGCGACTAGATTCGCAGATACGCAGTATTTT	CASSLRATRFADTQYF
TRBV5-1	-	TRBJ2-1	TRBD2	TGCGCCAGCAGCCCGGGACTTATGGGAGGGGCGAGCTCCTACAATGAGCAGTTCTTC	CASSPGLMGGASSYNEQFF
TRBV6-8	-	TRBJ2-1	TRBD2	TGTGCCAGCAGGACCTCTCTAGCGGGAGCCAGCTACAATGAGCAGTTCTTC	CASRTSLAGASYNEQFF
TRBV18	once	TRBJ2-1	TRBD2	TGTGCCAGCTCACCACGGGGCGGGAGCGTCAATGAGCAGTTCTTC	CASSPRGGSVNEQFF
TRBV6-4	-	TRBJ1-2	TRBD1	TGTGCCAGCAGTAAAGGACAGGGTACTAGCTATGGCTACACCTTC	CASSKGQGTSYGYTF
TRBV12-3/TRBV12-4	-	TRBJ2-1	-	TGTGCCAGCAGCGAACAGGGATTACGGTTCTTC	CASSEQGLRFF
TRBV28	-	TRBJ2-1	TRBD2	TGTGCCAGCAGCTTCCCGGATAGCGGGGGGGATGAGCAGTTCTTC	CASSFPDSGGDEQFF
TRBV11-3	-	TRBJ2-3	TRBD2	TGTGCCAGCAGCCTCATAGCGGGAGGTGGGGATACGCAGTATTTT	CASSLIAGGGDTQYF
TRBV7-2	-	TRBJ2-2	TRBD2	TGTGCCAGCAGCTTACGAGCGGGAGCCGGGGAGCTGTTTTTT	CASSLRAGAGELFF
TRBV7-9	-	TRBJ2-7	TRBD1	TGTGCCAGCAGCCCCCGACAGGGCTACGAGCAGTACTTC	CASSPRQGYEQYF
TRBV24-1	-	TRBJ2-3	TRBD2	TGTGCCACCAGTGATGGGCTAGTAGCGGGAGGTTCAGATACGCAGTATTTT	CATSDGLVAGGSDTQYF
TRBV4-3	-	TRBJ2-6	-	TGCGCCAGCAGCCAAGTCAGCACTGGGGCCAACGTCCTGACTTTC	CASSQVSTGANVLTF
TRBV7-2	-	TRBJ1-5	-	TGTGCCAGCAGCGATACAGGGTATCAGCCCCAGCATTTT	CASSDTGYQPQHF
TRBV6-6	-	TRBJ1-4	TRBD1	TGTGCCAGCACGTCCCGGGACAGGGGCCATAATGAAAAACTGTTTTTT	CASTSRDRGHNEKLFF
TRBV3-1/TRBV3-2	-	TRBJ2-7	-	TGTGCCAGCAGCCAAGGGGGGTCAGGGCCGAACTCCTACGAGCAGTACTTC	CASSQGGSGPNSYEQYF
TRBV6-2/TRBV6-3	-	TRBJ1-1	TRBD1	TGTGCCAGCAGTTGGGGGACAGGGGATCGACGAGCTTTCTTT	CASSWGTGDRRAFF
TRBV7-8	-	TRBJ2-7	-	TGTGCCAGCAGCTCCCGTGGTAGCACCCCCTACGAGCAGTACTTC	CASSSRGSTPYEQYF
TRBV24-1	-	TRBJ1-2	-	TGTGCCACCAGTGGGGGGGCAGGGAGTAACTATGGCTACACCTTC	CATSGGAGSNYGYTF
TRBV6-2/TRBV6-3	many	TRBJ2-5	TRBD1	TGTGCCAGCAGTTCCGAGACAGGGGGCGAGACCCAGTACTTC	CASSSETGGETQYF
TRBV30	-	TRBJ1-1	-	TGTGCCTGGAGTCTCACAGGAACTGAAGCTTTCTTT	CAWSLTGTEAFF
TRBV5-5	-	TRBJ1-5	-	TGTGCCAGCAGCTTGGCCGGAGGAGTTAGCAATCAGCCCCAGCATTTT	CASSLAGGVSNQPQHF
TRBV16	-	TRBJ2-7	-	TGTGCCAGCAGCCAATTCCACAGGGCGGCCTACGAGCAGTACTTC	CASSQFHRAAYEQYF
TRBV19	-	TRBJ2-3	TRBD1	TGTGCCAGTAGTCCGGACAGGAGGAGCACAGATACGCAGTATTTT	CASSPDRRSTDTQYF
TRBV19	-	TRBJ2-5	TRBD2	TGTGCCAGTAGTAAGACGGGACTAATTGGGGAGACCCAGTACTTC	CASSKTGLIGETQYF
TRBV24-1	-	TRBJ2-1	-	TGTGCCACCAGTGATTTGCACAACAGGGTCAATGAGCAGTTCTTC	CATSDLHNRVNEQFF
TRBV5-1	-	TRBJ2-1	-	TGCGCCAGCAGCTTGGACTCCGGACTGCCTATCTACAATGAGCAGTTCTTC	CASSLDSGLPIYNEQFF
TRBV7-9	-	TRBJ2-1	TRBD2	TGTGCCAGCAGCTCTAGGGCGGGAGTGGGTGAGCAGTTCTTC	CASSSRAGVGEQFF
TRBV11-2	-	TRBJ2-1	-	TGTGCCAGCAGCTTAAGACACCGGGACTGGGAGTACAATGAGCAGTTCTTC	CASSLRHRDWEYNEQFF
TRBV30	few	TRBJ1-5	-	TGTGCCTGGAGTGCTGGGGACAATCAGCCCCAGCATTTT	CAWSAGDNQPQHF
TRBV7-3	-	TRBJ2-1	-	TGTGCCAGCAGCTTAATGACAGGAAATACTGAGCAGTTCTTC	CASSLMTGNTEQFF
TRBV2	once	TRBJ1-2	-	TGTGCCAGCAGCGGTAGCGCGGCGACTAACTATGGCTACACCTTC	CASSGSAATNYGYTF
TRBV6-5	-	TRBJ2-5	-	TGTGCCAGCAGTCCGACCCGGGGGTCGGAGACCCAGTACTTC	CASSPTRGSETQYF
TRBV28	-	TRBJ1-6	-	TGTGCCAGCAGTCCCCCCAGGACGAGCTCCTATAATTCACCCCTCCACTTT	CASSPPRTSSYNSPLHF
TRBV18	-	TRBJ2-1	-	TGTGCCAGCTCACCGGGCCCCTACAATGAGCAGTTCTTC	CASSPGPYNEQFF
TRBV24-1	-	TRBJ2-1	-	TGTGCCACCAGCCAGAGACCCTACAATGAGCAGTTCTTC	CATSQRPYNEQFF
TRBV28	-	TRBJ1-4	-	TGTGCCAGCACGGGGGCTGCAACTAATGAAAAACTGTTTTTT	CASTGAATNEKLFF